Listed below are T cell receptor beta chains from one sample, sequenced in a study of blood T cells in healthy people across ages. Each CDR3 protein is one row after TCRdb ran MiXCR on the 5' RACE reads. In the table there are 700,000 or so distinct CDR3 sequences, approximately 40% of which are singletons. The sequencing input was blood. These receptors all come from an older man in good health. The CDR3 runs from the conserved cysteine through the conserved F or W. Each record gives: J gene, clone size, V gene, D gene, CDR3 protein, CDR3 DNA. D genes are given only for firm matches. Size values are once, few and many counts, or a class for expanded clones, and some rows have none.

>TRBJ2-4|few|TRBV7-3|TRBD1
CASSSPGTGGNIQYF
TGTGCCAGCAGCTCTCCCGGGACAGGGGGGAACATTCAGTACTTC
>TRBJ2-7|many|TRBV4-3|-
CASSQARGDEQYF
TGCGCCAGCAGCCAAGCACGGGGCGACGAGCAGTACTTC
>TRBJ1-2|-|TRBV6-6|TRBD1
CASSSATGLDYGYTF
TGTGCCAGCAGTTCAGCGACAGGGCTTGACTATGGCTACACCTTC
>TRBJ2-7|-|TRBV14|TRBD2
CASSRGLAGYEQYF
TGTGCCAGCAGCCGGGGACTAGCGGGTTACGAGCAGTACTTC
>TRBJ2-3|-|TRBV7-2|-
CASSSPWGADTQYF
TGTGCCAGCAGCTCGCCTTGGGGGGCAGATACGCAGTATTTT
>TRBJ2-3|-|TRBV3-1|TRBD2
CASSQGTSSGSSLITQYF
TGTGCCAGCAGCCAAGGAACCTCTAGCGGGAGTTCCCTTATTACGCAGTATTTT
>TRBJ1-1|-|TRBV20-1|-
CSATTVRNTEAFF
TGCAGTGCGACGACAGTTCGGAACACTGAAGCTTTCTTT
>TRBJ2-3|-|TRBV12-3/TRBV12-4|-
CASSPVFAESTDTQYF
TGTGCCAGCAGCCCGGTATTTGCTGAATCCACAGATACGCAGTATTTT
>TRBJ2-5|-|TRBV6-5|-
CASSDGGLETQYF
TGTGCCAGCAGTGACGGGGGATTAGAGACCCAGTACTTC
>TRBJ2-1|-|TRBV4-1|-
CASSQDMTGTPDNEQFF
TGCGCCAGCAGCCAAGATATGACAGGGACTCCAGACAATGAGCAGTTCTTC
>TRBJ2-1|-|TRBV5-5|-
CASSSPSTIAYNEQFF
TGTGCCAGCAGCTCCCCGTCGACGATAGCCTACAATGAGCAGTTCTTC
>TRBJ2-7|-|TRBV28|TRBD1
CASSLLGTEAYEQYF
TGTGCCAGCAGTTTACTTGGGACAGAGGCCTACGAGCAGTACTTC
>TRBJ2-7|few|TRBV2|TRBD1
CASSSRTGLEQYF
TGTGCCAGCAGTAGTAGGACAGGCCTGGAGCAGTACTTC
>TRBJ2-2|-|TRBV5-1|-
CASSSLGRAQGELFF
TGCGCCAGCAGCTCGCTTGGCCGGGCGCAAGGGGAGCTGTTTTTT
>TRBJ1-6|-|TRBV5-4|TRBD1
CASSLEGTGLWNSPLHF
TGTGCCAGCAGCTTGGAAGGGACAGGATTGTGGAATTCACCCCTCCACTTT
>TRBJ2-2|-|TRBV9|-
CASSGGRKLTGELFF
TGTGCCAGCAGCGGGGGACGAAAGTTGACCGGGGAGCTGTTTTTT
>TRBJ2-3|-|TRBV6-2/TRBV6-3|TRBD2
CASSFPSLRFSGTDTQYF
TGTGCCAGCAGTTTCCCCTCTTTGAGGTTTAGCGGGACAGATACGCAGTATTTT
>TRBJ2-1|-|TRBV15|-
CATSRDSGIAGNEQFF
TGTGCCACCAGCAGAGATAGTGGAATAGCTGGTAATGAGCAGTTCTTC
>TRBJ2-3|-|TRBV5-6|-
CASSSRGFADTQYF
TGTGCCAGCAGCTCCAGGGGATTCGCGGATACGCAGTATTTT
>TRBJ2-7|many|TRBV6-5|TRBD2
CASSYRLAGTEQYF
TGTGCCAGCAGTTACAGGCTAGCGGGAACCGAGCAGTACTTC
>TRBJ2-1|-|TRBV6-2/TRBV6-3|TRBD2
CASSSSGLAGVEQFF
TGTGCCAGCAGTTCATCGGGACTAGCGGGAGTTGAGCAGTTCTTC
>TRBJ2-7|many|TRBV5-1|-
CASSLDPSGSYEQYF
TGCGCCAGCAGCTTGGACCCCAGCGGCTCCTACGAGCAGTACTTC
>TRBJ2-7|few|TRBV9|-
CASDKGVSSHEQYF
TGTGCCAGCGATAAGGGGGTCTCTTCCCACGAGCAGTACTTC
>TRBJ2-3|-|TRBV7-2|TRBD2
CASSSPAGGTDTQYF
TGTGCCAGCAGCTCTCCAGCGGGGGGCACAGATACGCAGTATTTT
>TRBJ2-3|few|TRBV6-2/TRBV6-3|TRBD2
CASSTTPTSRHTDTQYF
TGTGCCAGCAGTACGACCCCGACTAGCAGACACACAGATACGCAGTATTTT